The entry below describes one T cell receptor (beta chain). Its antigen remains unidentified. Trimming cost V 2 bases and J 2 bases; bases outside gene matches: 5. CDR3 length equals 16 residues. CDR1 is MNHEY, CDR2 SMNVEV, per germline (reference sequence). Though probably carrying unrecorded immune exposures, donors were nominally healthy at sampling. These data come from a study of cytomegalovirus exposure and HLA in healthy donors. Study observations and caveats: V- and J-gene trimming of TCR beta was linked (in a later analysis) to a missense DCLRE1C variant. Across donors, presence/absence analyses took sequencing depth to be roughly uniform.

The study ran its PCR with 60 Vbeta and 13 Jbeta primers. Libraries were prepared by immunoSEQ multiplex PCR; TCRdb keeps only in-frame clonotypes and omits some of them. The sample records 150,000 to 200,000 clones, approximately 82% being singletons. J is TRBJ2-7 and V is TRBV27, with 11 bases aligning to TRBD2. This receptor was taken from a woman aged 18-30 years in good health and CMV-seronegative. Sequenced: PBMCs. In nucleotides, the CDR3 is TGTGCCAGCAGTTTAAGGGGACTAGCGGAGACCTACGAGCAGTACTTC. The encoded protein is CASSLRGLAETYEQYF.